This TCR beta chain was captured by sequencing in a study of cytomegalovirus exposure and HLA in healthy donors. The PCR ran on 60 Vbeta and 13 Jbeta primers. Clones were read by immunoSEQ multiplex PCR, and TCRdb kept only the in-frame ones, dropping some. The table lists under 45,000 clones. V was trimmed by 5 bases and J by 4 bases, leaving 14 bases between them. This CDR3 spans 14 amino acids. The germline V gene encodes CDR1 SGHVS and CDR2 FQNEAQ. Overall study findings and caveats: Per published reports, the classifier diagnosed cytomegalovirus status with high specificity and sensitivity. Reports indicate that TCR beta sequences accurately predicted the HLA-A and HLA-B alleles of most subjects.

Note on this clone: Its antigen is undetermined.

Material: PBMCs. The clonotype was recovered from a male donor in good health and CMV-seronegative. V gene TRBV7-8 combines with J gene TRBJ1-2; D perhaps matches TRBD1 (6 bases). This chain's CDR3 is CASSPGRGTYGYTF. DNA for the CDR3: TGTGCCAGCAGCCCCGGGAGGGGGACCTATGGCTACACCTTC. The complete variable domain, with remaining parts taken from reference TRBV7-8 and TRBJ1-2, reads GAGVSQSPRYKVAKRGQDVALRCDPISGHVSLFWYQQALGQGPEFLTYFQNEAQLDKSGLPSDRFFAERPEGSVSTLKIQRTQQEDSAVYLCASSPGRGTYGYTFGSGTRLTVV.